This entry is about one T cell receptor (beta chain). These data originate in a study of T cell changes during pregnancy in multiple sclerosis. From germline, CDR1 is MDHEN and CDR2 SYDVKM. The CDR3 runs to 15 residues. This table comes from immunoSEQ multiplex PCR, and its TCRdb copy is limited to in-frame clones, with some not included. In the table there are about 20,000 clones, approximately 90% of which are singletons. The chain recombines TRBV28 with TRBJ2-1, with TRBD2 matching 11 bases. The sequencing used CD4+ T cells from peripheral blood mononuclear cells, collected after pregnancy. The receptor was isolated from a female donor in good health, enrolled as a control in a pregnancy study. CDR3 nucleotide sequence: TGTTCAACTGGAAACTTAGCGGGGGGGGACAATGAGCAGTTCTTC. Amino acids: CSTGNLAGGDNEQFF.